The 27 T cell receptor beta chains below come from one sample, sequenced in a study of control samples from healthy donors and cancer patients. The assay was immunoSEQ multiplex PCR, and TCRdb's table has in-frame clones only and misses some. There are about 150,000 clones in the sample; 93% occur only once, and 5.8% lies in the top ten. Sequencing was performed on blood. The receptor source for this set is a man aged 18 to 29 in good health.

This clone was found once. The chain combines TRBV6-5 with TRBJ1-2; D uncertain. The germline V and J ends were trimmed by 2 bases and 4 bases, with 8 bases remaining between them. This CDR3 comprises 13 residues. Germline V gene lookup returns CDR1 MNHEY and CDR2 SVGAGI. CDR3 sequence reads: CASSYGLSYGYTF. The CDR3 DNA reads TGTGCCAGCAGTTACGGGCTCAGCTATGGCTACACCTTC.

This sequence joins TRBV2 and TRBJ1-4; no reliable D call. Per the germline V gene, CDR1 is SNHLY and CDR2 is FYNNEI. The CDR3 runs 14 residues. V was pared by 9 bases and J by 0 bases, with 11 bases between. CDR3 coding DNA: TGTGCCAGTGAAACGGGAGCAACTAATGAAAAACTGTTTTTT. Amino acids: CASETGATNEKLFF. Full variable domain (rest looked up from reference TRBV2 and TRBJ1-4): EPEVTQTPSHQVTQMGQEVILRCVPISNHLYFYWYRQILGQKVEFLVSFYNNEISEKSEIFDDQFSVERPDGSNFTLKIRSTKLEDSAMYFCASETGATNEKLFFGSGTQLSVL.

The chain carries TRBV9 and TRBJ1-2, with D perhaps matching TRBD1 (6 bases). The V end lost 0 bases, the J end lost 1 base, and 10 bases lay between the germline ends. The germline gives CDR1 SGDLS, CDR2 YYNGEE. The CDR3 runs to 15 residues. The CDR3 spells CASSVGPGHNYGYTF. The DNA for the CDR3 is TGTGCCAGCAGCGTAGGTCCGGGACATAACTATGGCTACACCTTC.

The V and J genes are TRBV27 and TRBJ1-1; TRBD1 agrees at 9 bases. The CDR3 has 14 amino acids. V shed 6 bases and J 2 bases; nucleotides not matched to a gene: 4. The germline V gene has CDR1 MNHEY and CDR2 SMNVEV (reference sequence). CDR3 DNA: TGTGCCAGCAGATACAGGGGGCCAAACACTGAAGCTTTCTTT. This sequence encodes CASRYRGPNTEAFF.

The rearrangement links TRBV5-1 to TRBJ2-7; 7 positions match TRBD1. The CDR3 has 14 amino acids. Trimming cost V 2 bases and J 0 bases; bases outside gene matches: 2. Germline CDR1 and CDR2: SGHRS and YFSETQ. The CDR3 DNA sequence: TGCGCCAGCAGCTTCGGGGACAGCTCCTACGAGCAGTACTTC. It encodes CASSFGDSSYEQYF.

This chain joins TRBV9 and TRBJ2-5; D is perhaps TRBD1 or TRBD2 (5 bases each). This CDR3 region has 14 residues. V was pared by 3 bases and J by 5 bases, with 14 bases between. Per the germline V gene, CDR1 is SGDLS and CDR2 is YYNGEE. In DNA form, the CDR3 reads TGTGCCAGCAGCGAGGGACCAAGTTTGGAGACCCAGTACTTC. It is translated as CASSEGPSLETQYF.

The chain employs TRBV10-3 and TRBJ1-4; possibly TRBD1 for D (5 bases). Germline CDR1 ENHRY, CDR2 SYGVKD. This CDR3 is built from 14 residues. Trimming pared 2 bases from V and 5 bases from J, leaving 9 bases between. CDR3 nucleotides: TGTGCCATCAGTGAGGGCAGGGAAAATGAAAAACTGTTTTTT. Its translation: CAISEGRENEKLFF.

The CDR3 nucleotides read TGCGCCAGCAGCCAATCTCCGGGACTCCGCACAGATACGCAGTATTTT. Encoded protein: CASSQSPGLRTDTQYF. The rearrangement uses TRBV4-1 and TRBJ2-3; tentative D call: TRBD2 (6 bases). Germline CDR1 is MGHRA and CDR2 is YSYEKL. The CDR3 runs 16 residues. V lost 2 bases and J 1 base, leaving 13 bases between the germline ends.

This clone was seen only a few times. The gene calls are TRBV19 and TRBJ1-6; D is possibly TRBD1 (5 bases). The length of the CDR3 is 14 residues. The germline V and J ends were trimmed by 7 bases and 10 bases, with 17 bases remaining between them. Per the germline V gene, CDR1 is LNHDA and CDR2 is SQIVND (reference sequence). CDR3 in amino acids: CASNNGRVGSPLHF. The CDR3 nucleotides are TGTGCCAGTAATAACGGCAGGGTCGGCTCACCCCTCCACTTT.

The CDR3 region is CARSFKLGIPYEQYF. The CDR3 bases are TGTGCCAGAAGCTTTAAACTCGGGATTCCATACGAGCAGTACTTC. The chain joins TRBV7-5 to TRBJ2-7; the D call of TRBD2 is as the table states it, not checked on the DNA. TRBV7-5 is a documented pseudogene. The CDR3 runs 15 residues.

DNA of the CDR3: TGTGCCAGCAGCTTAGTAGGACCGGGCCCATCCTACAATGAGCAGTTCTTC. It encodes CASSLVGPGPSYNEQFF. This chain joins TRBV11-3 and TRBJ2-1; D remains ambiguous. V gave up 1 base and J gave up 1 base, with 14 bases separating them. The CDR3 has 17 residues. CDR1 is SGHNT, CDR2 YENEEA, per germline. The whole variable domain, remainder taken from reference TRBV11-3 and TRBJ2-1, is EAGVVQSPRYKIIEKKQPVAFWCNPISGHNTLYWYLQNLGQGPELLIRYENEEAVDDSQLPKDRFSAERLKGVDSTLKIQPAELGDSAVYLCASSLVGPGPSYNEQFFGPGTRLTVL.

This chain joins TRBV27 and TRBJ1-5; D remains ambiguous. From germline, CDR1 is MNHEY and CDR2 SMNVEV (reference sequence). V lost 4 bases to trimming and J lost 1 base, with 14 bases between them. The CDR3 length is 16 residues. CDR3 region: CASSSYPVVSNQPQHF. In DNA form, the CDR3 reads TGTGCCAGCAGTTCCTACCCCGTCGTCAGCAATCAGCCCCAGCATTTT.

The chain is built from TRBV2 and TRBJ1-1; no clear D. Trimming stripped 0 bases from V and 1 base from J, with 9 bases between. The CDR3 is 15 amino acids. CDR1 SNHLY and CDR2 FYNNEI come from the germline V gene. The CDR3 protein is CASSEARVPNTEAFF. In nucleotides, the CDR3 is TGTGCCAGCAGTGAAGCGCGGGTCCCGAACACTGAAGCTTTCTTT.

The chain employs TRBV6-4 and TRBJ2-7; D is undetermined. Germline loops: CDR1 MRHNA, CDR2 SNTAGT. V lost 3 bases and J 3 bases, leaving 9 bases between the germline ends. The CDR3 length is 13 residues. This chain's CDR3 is CASSETPGYEQYF. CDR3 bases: TGTGCCAGCAGTGAAACTCCCGGCTACGAGCAGTACTTC.

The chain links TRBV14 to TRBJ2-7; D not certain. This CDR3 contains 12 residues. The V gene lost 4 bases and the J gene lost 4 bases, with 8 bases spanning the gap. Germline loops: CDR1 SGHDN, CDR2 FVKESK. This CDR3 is CASSRTRYEQYF. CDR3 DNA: TGTGCCAGCAGCCGGACCCGTTACGAGCAGTACTTC.

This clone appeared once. This chain's CDR3 is CASSLVVGRFHEQYF. CDR3 DNA sequence: TGTGCCAGCAGCTTAGTTGTGGGGCGATTCCACGAGCAGTACTTC. The chain uses TRBV7-6 and TRBJ2-7, with D possibly matching TRBD1 (5 bases). This CDR3 has 15 amino acids. With 1 base removed from V and 5 bases from J, the gap between germline ends came to 15 bases. From germline, CDR1 is SGHVS and CDR2 FNYEAQ.

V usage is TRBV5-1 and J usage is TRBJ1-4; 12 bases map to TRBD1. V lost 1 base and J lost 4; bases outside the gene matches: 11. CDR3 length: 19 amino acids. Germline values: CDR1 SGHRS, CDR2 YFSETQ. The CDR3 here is CASSLHRGQGAPGNEKLFF. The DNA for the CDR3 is TGCGCCAGCAGCTTGCATCGGGGACAGGGGGCGCCTGGTAATGAAAAACTGTTTTTT.

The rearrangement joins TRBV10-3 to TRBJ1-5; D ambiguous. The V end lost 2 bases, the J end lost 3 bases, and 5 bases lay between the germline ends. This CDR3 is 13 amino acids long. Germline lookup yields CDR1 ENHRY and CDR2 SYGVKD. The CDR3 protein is CAISEDVNQPQHF. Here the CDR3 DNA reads TGTGCCATCAGTGAGGACGTCAATCAGCCCCAGCATTTT.

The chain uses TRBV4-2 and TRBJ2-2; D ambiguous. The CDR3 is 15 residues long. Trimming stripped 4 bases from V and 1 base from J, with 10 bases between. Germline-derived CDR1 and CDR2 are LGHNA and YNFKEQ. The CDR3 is CASSRELLNTGELFF. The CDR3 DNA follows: TGTGCCAGCAGCCGTGAACTCCTGAACACCGGGGAGCTGTTTTTT.

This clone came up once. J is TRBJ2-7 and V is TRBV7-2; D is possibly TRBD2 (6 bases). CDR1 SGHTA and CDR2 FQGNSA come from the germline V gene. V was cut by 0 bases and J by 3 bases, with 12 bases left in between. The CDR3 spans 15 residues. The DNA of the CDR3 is TGTGCCAGCAGCTTAGCGCTCCGCGGGAACTACGAGCAGTACTTC. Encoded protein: CASSLALRGNYEQYF.

CDR3 residues: CASRGGQSNTGELFF. The CDR3 DNA is TGTGCCAGCAGAGGGGGACAGAGTAACACCGGGGAGCTGTTTTTT. The gene calls are TRBV21-1 and TRBJ2-2; TRBD1 is taken as the D call from the table, unchecked against the DNA. TRBV21-1 is a pseudogene locus. The CDR3 covers 15 residues.

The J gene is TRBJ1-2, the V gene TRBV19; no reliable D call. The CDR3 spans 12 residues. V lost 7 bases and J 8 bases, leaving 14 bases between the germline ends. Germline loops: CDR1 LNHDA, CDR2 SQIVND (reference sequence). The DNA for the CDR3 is TGTGCCAGTACCGGGCTAGGAGGCGGCTACACCTTC. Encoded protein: CASTGLGGGYTF.

CDR3 sequence: CASTPWTYRARETQYF. CDR3 DNA: TGTGCCAGCACCCCATGGACATACAGGGCCCGGGAGACCCAGTACTTC. This chain connects TRBV6-6 to TRBJ2-5; D is perhaps TRBD1 (6 bases). The CDR3 is 16 residues long. The germline V gene has CDR1 MNHNY and CDR2 SVGAGI (reference sequence). V dropped 7 bases and J dropped 5 bases, with 23 bases sitting between them.

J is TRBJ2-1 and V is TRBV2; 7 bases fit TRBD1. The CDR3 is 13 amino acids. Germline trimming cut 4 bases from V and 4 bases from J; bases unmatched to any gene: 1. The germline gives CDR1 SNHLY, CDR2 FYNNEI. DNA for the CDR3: TGTGCCAGCAGTGGGGACAGATACAATGAGCAGTTCTTC. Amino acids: CASSGDRYNEQFF.

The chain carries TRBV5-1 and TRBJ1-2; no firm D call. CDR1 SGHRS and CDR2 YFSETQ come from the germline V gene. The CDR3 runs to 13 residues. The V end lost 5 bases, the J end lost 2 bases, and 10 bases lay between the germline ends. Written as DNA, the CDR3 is TGCGCCAGCAGTTCGGACGGAAACTATGGCTACACCTTC. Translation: CASSSDGNYGYTF.

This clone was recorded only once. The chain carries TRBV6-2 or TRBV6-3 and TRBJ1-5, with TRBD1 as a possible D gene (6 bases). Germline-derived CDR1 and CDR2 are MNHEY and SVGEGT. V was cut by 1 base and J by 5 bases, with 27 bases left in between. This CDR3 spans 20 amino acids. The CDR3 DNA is TGTGCCAGCAGTTACTTTTCGAATCCCACGCGGGGGCAAAGTGATCAGCCCCAGCATTTT. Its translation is CASSYFSNPTRGQSDQPQHF.

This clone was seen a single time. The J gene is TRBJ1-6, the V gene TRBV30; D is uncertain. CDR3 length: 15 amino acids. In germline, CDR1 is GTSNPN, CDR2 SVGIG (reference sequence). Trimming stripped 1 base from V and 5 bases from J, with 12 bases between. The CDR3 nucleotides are TGTGCCTGGAGTGGGGAGGGCCGTAATAATTCACCCCTCCACTTT. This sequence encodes CAWSGEGRNNSPLHF.